This is a list of T cell receptor beta chains from one sample in a study of blood T cell repertoires in COVID-19. Sequencing was performed with immunoSEQ multiplex PCR; in TCRdb, only in-frame clones are kept and a portion is missing. This sample yields about 150,000 clones, of which 70% to 90% are seen a single time; about 2.6% belongs to the top ten. The sample taken for sequencing was peripheral blood. The receptors were gathered from a human donor with acute or convalescent COVID-19. The donor label of this sample is uncertain. Both conserved end residues are part of each CDR3. A D gene is named only where the DNA matches it firmly. Some rows mark clone size as missing; the rest say once, few, many or name a class of expanded clone.

size: .; V: TRBV11-2; D: .; J: TRBJ2-2; DNA: TGTGCCAGCAGCTTAATCCAGGGTGCCGGGGAGCTGTTTTTT; CDR3: CASSLIQGAGELFF
size: once; V: TRBV7-9; D: .; J: TRBJ2-1; DNA: TGTGCCAGCAGCTTTTCCGTACCGGCGGATGAGCAGTTCTTC; CDR3: CASSFSVPADEQFF
size: .; V: TRBV3-1/TRBV3-2; D: TRBD2; J: TRBJ2-1; DNA: TGTGCCAGCAGCCCGTGGGCGGGAGGGCCCAGCAATGAGCAGTTCTTC; CDR3: CASSPWAGGPSNEQFF
size: .; V: TRBV10-3; D: .; J: TRBJ1-6; DNA: TGTGCCACCCGATTCGGGGAAGTGCCATCACCCCTCCACTTT; CDR3: CATRFGEVPSPLHF
size: .; V: TRBV9; D: .; J: TRBJ2-5; DNA: TGTGCCAGCAGCGCCCAACACGGGACTCTTGAGACCCAGTACTTC; CDR3: CASSAQHGTLETQYF
size: .; V: TRBV27; D: .; J: TRBJ1-6; DNA: TGTGCCAGCAGCGGGGGGAGGGTTTCCTATAATTCACCCCTCCACTTT; CDR3: CASSGGRVSYNSPLHF
size: .; V: TRBV7-8; D: TRBD1; J: TRBJ1-2; DNA: TGTGCCAGCAGCTCGGGACAGGGGGGCTATGGCTACACCTTC; CDR3: CASSSGQGGYGYTF
size: .; V: TRBV11-1; D: TRBD1; J: TRBJ2-1; DNA: TGTGCCAGCAGCTTACGAGGGACAGGGACCTACAATGAGCAGTTCTTC; CDR3: CASSLRGTGTYNEQFF
size: .; V: TRBV18; D: TRBD2; J: TRBJ2-5; DNA: TGTGCCAGCTCTCCGGGGGGAATCCAAGAGACCCAGTACTTC; CDR3: CASSPGGIQETQYF
size: few; V: TRBV24-1; D: .; J: TRBJ2-5; DNA: TGTGCCACCAGTGATCGTGCCCCAGTCACGCAAGAGACCCAGTACTTC; CDR3: CATSDRAPVTQETQYF
size: .; V: TRBV7-2; D: .; J: TRBJ2-2; DNA: TGTGCCAGCAGCTTAGCGGGGGGGAACACCGGGGAGCTGTTTTTT; CDR3: CASSLAGGNTGELFF
size: .; V: TRBV3-1/TRBV3-2; D: TRBD1; J: TRBJ1-6; DNA: TGTGCCAGCACCCAACGACAGGGTAATTCACCCCTCCACTTT; CDR3: CASTQRQGNSPLHF
size: .; V: TRBV5-4; D: .; J: TRBJ1-2; DNA: TGTGCCAGCAGCATAGACAGCTATGGCTACACCTTC; CDR3: CASSIDSYGYTF
size: .; V: TRBV6-2/TRBV6-3; D: .; J: TRBJ1-6; DNA: TGTGCCAGCAGTTACTCGAGGTCACCCCTCCACTTT; CDR3: CASSYSRSPLHF
size: .; V: TRBV9; D: .; J: TRBJ2-2; DNA: TGTGCCAGCAGCGGGCCGAACACCGGGGAGCTGTTTTTT; CDR3: CASSGPNTGELFF
size: .; V: TRBV5-4; D: .; J: TRBJ1-6; DNA: TGTGCCAGCAGCTTGGGGGGGCAGAATTCACCCCTCCACTTT; CDR3: CASSLGGQNSPLHF
size: .; V: TRBV5-1; D: .; J: TRBJ2-1; DNA: TGCGCCAGCAGCCCAGACAGTGAGCAGTTCTTC; CDR3: CASSPDSEQFF
size: .; V: TRBV18; D: .; J: TRBJ2-5; DNA: TGTGCCAACTCAGGGGGGATCCAAGAGACCCAGTACTTC; CDR3: CANSGGIQETQYF
size: .; V: TRBV18; D: .; J: TRBJ2-4; DNA: TGTGCCAGCTCACCTAACTCCGACAGTAGGTACATTCAGTACTTC; CDR3: CASSPNSDSRYIQYF
size: .; V: TRBV7-8; D: TRBD2; J: TRBJ2-2; DNA: TGTGCCAGCAGCTATTCGGCACTAGCGGGGACACTGAGGACCGGGGAGCTGTTTTTT; CDR3: CASSYSALAGTLRTGELFF
size: .; V: TRBV19; D: TRBD1; J: TRBJ2-3; DNA: TGTGCCAGTAGTATTGCGGGACAGGGGGGCTATACGCAGTATTTT; CDR3: CASSIAGQGGYTQYF
size: once; V: TRBV27; D: .; J: TRBJ2-1; DNA: TGTGCCAGCAGTTTGGCCCCAGTCTACAATGAGCAGTTCTTC; CDR3: CASSLAPVYNEQFF
size: .; V: TRBV9; D: TRBD1; J: TRBJ2-2; DNA: TGTGCCAGCAGCGTATTGGGACAGTTGAACACCGGGGAGCTGTTTTTT; CDR3: CASSVLGQLNTGELFF
size: .; V: TRBV6-5; D: TRBD1; J: TRBJ2-3; DNA: TGTGCCAGCAGTTACTCGGGACAGGGGAGCTCAGATACGCAGTATTTT; CDR3: CASSYSGQGSSDTQYF
size: .; V: TRBV27; D: .; J: TRBJ1-4; DNA: TGTGCCAGCAGCAACATGGAGGCGAATGAAAAACTGTTTTTT; CDR3: CASSNMEANEKLFF
size: .; V: TRBV27; D: TRBD1; J: TRBJ2-3; DNA: TGTGCCAGCAGTTTTTCGGGACAGGGTATCACAGATACGCAGTATTTT; CDR3: CASSFSGQGITDTQYF
size: .; V: TRBV5-4; D: .; J: TRBJ2-1; DNA: TGTGCCAGCAGCTTGGGCGGAGTAAATGAGCAGTTCTTC; CDR3: CASSLGGVNEQFF
size: .; V: TRBV5-8; D: .; J: TRBJ1-4; DNA: TGTGCCAGCAGCTTAGGGTCGGGGGGCCGGGAACTGTTTTTT; CDR3: CASSLGSGGRELFF
size: once; V: TRBV13; D: .; J: TRBJ2-2; DNA: TGTGCCAGCAGATACCTAGCCACCGGGGAGCTGTTTTTT; CDR3: CASRYLATGELFF
size: .; V: TRBV6-5; D: .; J: TRBJ2-1; DNA: TGTGCCAGCAGTTACGAAGGGGGGGTCTCCTACAATGAGCAGTTCTTC; CDR3: CASSYEGGVSYNEQFF
size: .; V: TRBV5-1; D: .; J: TRBJ1-2; DNA: TGCGCCAGCAGCCCCCGGGTTGGCTTCTATGGCTACACCTTC; CDR3: CASSPRVGFYGYTF
size: .; V: TRBV11-3; D: TRBD2; J: TRBJ2-1; DNA: TGTGCCAGCAGCTTAGAAGCGGGAGGTCGTAATGAGCAGTTCTTC; CDR3: CASSLEAGGRNEQFF
size: .; V: TRBV30; D: TRBD1; J: TRBJ1-6; DNA: TGTGCCTGGAAACCGGGACAGTATAATTCACCCCTCCACTTT; CDR3: CAWKPGQYNSPLHF
size: .; V: TRBV28; D: .; J: TRBJ1-4; DNA: TGTGCCAGCAGTTCTCGCCAAGTGGGCGAAAAACTGTTTTTT; CDR3: CASSSRQVGEKLFF
size: .; V: TRBV7-2; D: TRBD2; J: TRBJ2-3; DNA: TGTGCCAGCAGCCCAATGGGACTAGCGGGCACAGATACGCAGTATTTT; CDR3: CASSPMGLAGTDTQYF
size: .; V: TRBV29-1; D: TRBD2; J: TRBJ2-1; DNA: TGCAGCGTTACCGAACTGACTAGCGGGGTGAATAATGAGCAGTTCTTC; CDR3: CSVTELTSGVNNEQFF
size: .; V: TRBV5-1; D: TRBD1; J: TRBJ1-1; DNA: TGCGCCAGCACATCCGGGACAGGGGTGACCACTGAAGCTTTCTTT; CDR3: CASTSGTGVTTEAFF
size: .; V: TRBV10-3; D: TRBD1; J: TRBJ1-1; DNA: TGTGCCATCAGTCTACAGGGGGACACTGAAGCTTTCTTT; CDR3: CAISLQGDTEAFF
size: .; V: TRBV7-2; D: .; J: TRBJ1-3; DNA: TGTGCCAGCAGCTTAAGGGGGACTGGAAACACCATATATTTT; CDR3: CASSLRGTGNTIYF
size: .; V: TRBV18; D: TRBD1; J: TRBJ2-7; DNA: TGTGCCAGCTCACCGGGACAGGGGGCCACCTACGAGCAGTACTTC; CDR3: CASSPGQGATYEQYF
size: .; V: TRBV10-3; D: TRBD2; J: TRBJ2-3; DNA: TGTGCCATCAGGGCCGGGACTAGTAGCACAGATACGCAGTATTTT; CDR3: CAIRAGTSSTDTQYF